This T cell receptor (beta chain) is drawn from a study of CD8 T cells in ankylosing spondylitis. Germline V gene data show CDR1 as SGHTS and CDR2 as YDEGEE. The CDR3 consists of 15 residues. As for this clonotype: One end of the junction is discordant with germline, which a read error may explain.

TCRdb reprocessed the 5' RACE reads via MiXCR and lists one record per CDR3 protein. The repertoire holds roughly 100,000 distinct CDR3 sequences, with about 24% as singletons. The chain combines TRBV5-8 with TRBJ2-1; 10 bases line up with TRBD2. The receptor's source is a male donor with ankylosing spondylitis. Sequenced sample: synovial fluid, either unsorted or a sorted T cell fraction (not recorded which). The CDR3, as DNA: TGTGCCAGCTACCCACGGCTAGCGGGAGACAATGAGCAGCTCTTC. Residues: CASYPRLAGDNEQLF.